This T cell receptor (beta chain) was identified in a study of blood T cells in healthy people across ages. Sample-barcoded 5' priming and a J-beta primer mix drove a second PCR of about 7 to 12 cycles. TCRdb processed the 5' RACE reads anew with MiXCR; each CDR3 protein has one entry. The sample holds 500,000 to 650,000 distinct CDR3 sequences, about 25% seen once. The extraction recovered at least 5 micrograms of total RNA per sample. Germline CDR1 reads SGHVS; CDR2 reads FQNEAQ. The CDR3 length is 13 residues. The ends were cut back, 2 bases at V and 5 bases at J, with 9 bases in the middle. This sample was shared with a second study, whose subject was T cells of mothers and their children.

The sequenced material came from blood. This chain connects TRBV7-8 to TRBJ1-1; no reliable D call. The TCR sequence derives from a boy aged 2 to 9 in good health. The DNA of the CDR3 is TGTGCCAGCAGCTTAAAGGGAAGGACTGAAGCTTTCTTT. Its protein product is CASSLKGRTEAFF.